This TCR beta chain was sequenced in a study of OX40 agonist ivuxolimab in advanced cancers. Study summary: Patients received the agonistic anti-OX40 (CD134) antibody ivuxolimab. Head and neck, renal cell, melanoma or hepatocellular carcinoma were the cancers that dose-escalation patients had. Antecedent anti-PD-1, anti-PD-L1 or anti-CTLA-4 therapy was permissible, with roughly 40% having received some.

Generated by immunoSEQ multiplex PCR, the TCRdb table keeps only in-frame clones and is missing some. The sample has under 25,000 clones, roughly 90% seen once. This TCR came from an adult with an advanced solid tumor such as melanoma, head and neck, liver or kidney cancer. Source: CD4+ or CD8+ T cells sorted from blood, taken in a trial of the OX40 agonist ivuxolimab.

The CDR3 loop reads CASSSIPGVPYHEQYF. For the CDR3, the DNA is TGTGCCAGCAGCTCAATCCCGGGGGTCCCCTACCACGAGCAGTACTTC. This chain links TRBV28 with TRBJ2-7; a weak D match, TRBD2 (6 bases). V shed 6 bases and J shed 5 bases, with 23 bases lying between them. The length of the CDR3 is 16 residues. Germline lookup yields CDR1 MDHEN and CDR2 SYDVKM.